The rows below give T cell receptor beta chains drawn from one sample of a study of cytomegalovirus exposure and HLA in healthy donors. Here immunoSEQ multiplex PCR was the method, and the copy in TCRdb shows in-frame clones only, minus some. The repertoire holds nearly 110,000 clones, with more than 60% as singletons. The sequenced sample consisted of PBMCs. Receptor source: a man aged 55 to 69 in good health and CMV-seronegative. CDR3s include the opening cysteine and the closing phenylalanine or tryptophan. The order of the fields is V gene, D gene, clone size, J gene, CDR3 protein, CDR3 DNA. D genes are given only for firm matches. Clone size is stated in some rows and not others, as once, few, many or a class when expanded.

TRBV5-1	-	-	TRBJ1-1	CASSYTGLGTEAFF	TGCGCCAGCAGCTACACAGGGCTGGGCACTGAAGCTTTCTTT
TRBV5-1	TRBD1	-	TRBJ1-1	CASSLGYTGEAEAFF	TGCGCCAGCAGCTTGGGATATACAGGGGAGGCTGAAGCTTTCTTT
TRBV4-2	TRBD2	-	TRBJ2-5	CASSQRGTSGGIQETQYF	TGTGCCAGCAGCCAGAGAGGGACTAGCGGGGGGATACAAGAGACCCAGTACTTC
TRBV6-5	-	few	TRBJ2-7	CASSYKTAYEQYF	TGTGCCAGCAGTTACAAGACAGCCTACGAGCAGTACTTC
TRBV10-3	TRBD2	-	TRBJ2-5	CAISLGSGAETQYF	TGTGCCATCAGTCTAGGAAGCGGGGCGGAGACCCAGTACTTC
TRBV29-1	-	once	TRBJ1-4	CSVAWKGGEKLFF	TGCAGCGTTGCTTGGAAGGGAGGGGAAAAACTGTTTTTT
TRBV19	-	-	TRBJ2-7	CASSAGRAHEQYF	TGTGCCAGTAGCGCCGGTAGAGCCCACGAGCAGTACTTC
TRBV5-4	-	-	TRBJ2-5	CASSESIGGGQETQYF	TGTGCCAGCAGCGAGAGTATTGGCGGGGGCCAGGAGACCCAGTACTTC
TRBV30	-	-	TRBJ2-1	CAWSVLSGRQFF	TGTGCCTGGAGTGTACTCTCGGGGAGACAGTTCTTC
TRBV5-4	TRBD2	-	TRBJ2-1	CASTPPGGLYNEQFF	TGTGCCAGCACCCCACCGGGGGGTCTCTACAATGAGCAGTTCTTC
TRBV6-1	-	-	TRBJ1-1	CASTLFYRDTEAFF	TGTGCCAGCACCCTGTTTTACAGAGACACTGAAGCTTTCTTT
TRBV19	TRBD1	-	TRBJ1-1	CASSIQQGGEAFF	TGTGCCAGTAGTATTCAACAGGGGGGTGAAGCTTTCTTT
TRBV5-1	TRBD2	-	TRBJ2-5	CASSLAVRGGKETQYF	TGCGCCAGCAGCTTGGCCGTGCGGGGGGGCAAAGAGACCCAGTACTTC
TRBV27	-	once	TRBJ2-1	CASSPGRLDFSNEQFF	TGTGCCAGCAGTCCCGGTAGGCTAGACTTTTCCAATGAGCAGTTCTTC
TRBV4-2	-	-	TRBJ2-5	CASSLMGNQETQYF	TGTGCCAGCAGCCTTATGGGCAACCAAGAGACCCAGTACTTC
TRBV5-6	TRBD1	-	TRBJ1-2	CASSPGQGYGYTF	TGTGCCAGCAGCCCCGGACAGGGCTATGGCTACACCTTC
TRBV19	-	-	TRBJ1-6	CASNRADNSPLHF	TGTGCCAGTAACAGGGCGGACAATTCACCCCTCCACTTT
TRBV4-3	-	-	TRBJ2-6	CASSQGGHGANVLTF	TGCGCCAGCAGCCAAGGGGGGCATGGGGCCAACGTCCTGACTTTC
TRBV19	TRBD1	-	TRBJ2-1	CASSITGTGVGYNEQFF	TGTGCCAGTAGTATAACCGGGACAGGGGTCGGCTACAATGAGCAGTTCTTC
TRBV30	-	-	TRBJ1-1	CAWSVRGRDTEAFF	TGTGCCTGGAGTGTTAGAGGCCGGGACACTGAAGCTTTCTTT
TRBV2	TRBD1	-	TRBJ1-2	CASSTTGIGGYGYTF	TGTGCCAGCAGCACGACAGGGATTGGGGGCTATGGCTACACCTTC
TRBV7-2	TRBD1	-	TRBJ1-5	CASSLADREQPQHF	TGTGCCAGCAGCTTAGCGGACAGGGAGCAGCCCCAGCATTTT
TRBV9	-	-	TRBJ2-3	CASSPARAGLTDTQYF	TGTGCCAGCTCCCCGGCCCGCGCGGGGCTCACAGATACGCAGTATTTT
TRBV6-1	-	-	TRBJ2-3	CASQPGGTDTQYF	TGTGCCAGTCAACCGGGGGGCACAGATACGCAGTATTTT
TRBV5-5	-	few	TRBJ1-6	CASSLAVGYNSPLHF	TGTGCCAGCAGCCTAGCGGTGGGCTATAATTCACCCCTCCACTTT
TRBV7-9	-	-	TRBJ1-4	CASSSLVSGDEKLFF	TGTGCCAGCAGCTCGCTTGTGTCGGGAGATGAAAAACTGTTTTTT
TRBV11-2	TRBD1	-	TRBJ1-2	CASSPSTGMNYGYTF	TGTGCCAGCAGCCCCTCGACAGGGATGAACTATGGCTACACCTTC
TRBV5-1	TRBD2	-	TRBJ2-1	CASSPILAGVNNEQFF	TGCGCCAGCAGCCCGATACTAGCGGGGGTCAACAATGAGCAGTTCTTC
TRBV29-1	-	-	TRBJ2-2	CSVGPQQGAVLTGELFF	TGCAGCGTCGGCCCCCAACAGGGAGCGGTTCTCACCGGGGAGCTGTTTTTT
TRBV11-3	-	-	TRBJ2-5	CASSLVEAETQYF	TGTGCCAGCAGCTTGGTAGAGGCAGAGACCCAGTACTTC
TRBV28	-	-	TRBJ1-4	CASSSHGATNEKLFF	TGTGCCAGCAGTTCCCATGGAGCAACTAATGAAAAACTGTTTTTT
TRBV23-1	-	-	TRBJ1-5	CASSPGTASQPQHF	TGCGCCAGCAGTCCAGGGACTGCAAGCCAGCCCCAGCATTTT
TRBV16	-	-	TRBJ1-5	CASSQYQGQPQHF	TGTGCCAGCAGCCAGTATCAGGGGCAGCCCCAGCATTTT
TRBV19	TRBD1	-	TRBJ2-2	CASSGQGNTGELFF	TGTGCCAGTAGTGGACAGGGGAACACCGGGGAGCTGTTTTTT
TRBV7-2	TRBD1	-	TRBJ1-5	CASSLGAGGNQPQHF	TGTGCCAGCTCTTTAGGGGCAGGGGGAAATCAGCCCCAGCATTTT